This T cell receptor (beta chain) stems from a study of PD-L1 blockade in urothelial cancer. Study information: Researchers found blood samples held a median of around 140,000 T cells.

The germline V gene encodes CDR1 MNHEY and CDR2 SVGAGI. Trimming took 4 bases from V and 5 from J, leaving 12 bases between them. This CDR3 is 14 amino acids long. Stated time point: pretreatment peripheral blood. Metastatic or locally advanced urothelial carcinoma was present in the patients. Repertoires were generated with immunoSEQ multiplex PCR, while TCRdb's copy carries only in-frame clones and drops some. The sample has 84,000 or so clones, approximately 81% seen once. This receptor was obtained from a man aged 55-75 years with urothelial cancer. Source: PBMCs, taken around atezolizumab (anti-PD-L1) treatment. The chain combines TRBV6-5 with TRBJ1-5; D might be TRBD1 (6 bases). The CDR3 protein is CASSLQGKYQPQHF. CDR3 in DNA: TGTGCCAGCAGTTTACAGGGAAAATATCAGCCCCAGCATTTT.